This T cell receptor beta chain was identified in a study of blood T cell repertoires in COVID-19. Study-level information: Samples taken during acute and convalescent COVID-19 were collected in the United States, Italy and Spain.

Produced via immunoSEQ multiplex PCR; TCRdb's table is partial and in-frame only. The data show about 210,000 clones, around 82% seen once. V shed 4 bases and J 4 bases; nucleotides not matched to a gene: 4. The germline V gene encodes CDR1 SGHNT and CDR2 YYREEE (reference sequence). The CDR3 has 16 residues. The TCR comes from a woman between 40 and 50 years old with acute or convalescent COVID-19. The rearrangement links TRBV5-4 to TRBJ2-1; the match to TRBD2 covers 14 bases. Sequencing used peripheral blood. The CDR3: CASSPRTSGGYNEQFF. CDR3 DNA: TGTGCCAGCAGCCCCCGGACTAGCGGGGGGTACAATGAGCAGTTCTTC.